Shown below are 30 T cell receptor beta chains from a single sample sequenced in a study of T cells after yellow fever vaccination. TCRdb re-called the 5' RACE reads through MiXCR, storing one row per CDR3 protein. The sample consists of a few hundred thousand distinct CDR3 sequences, approximately 13% of them appearing once. Source: CD4+ T cells sorted from PBMCs, taken 45 days after the yellow fever booster vaccination. Every receptor here comes from a man in his thirties or forties who received the YFV17D yellow fever vaccine.

The chain is built from TRBV7-2 and TRBJ2-7; 9 bases align to TRBD2. Germline V gene sequence: CDR1 SGHTA, CDR2 FQGNSA. This CDR3 region has 14 residues. Germline trimming cut 5 bases from V and 8 bases from J; bases unmatched to any gene: 10. CDR3 DNA: TGTGCCAGCAGCCTAGACGGACTAGCGATACAGCAGTACTTC. This encodes CASSLDGLAIQQYF.

This clonotype was detected ten times or more. V usage is TRBV20-1 and J usage is TRBJ2-1; TRBD2 agrees at 12 bases. This CDR3 is 17 amino acids long. The junction had 9 bases not matched to a gene; V was cut back by 6 bases and J by 0 bases. Germline CDR1 DFQATT, CDR2 SNEGSKA (reference sequence). CDR3 in amino acids: CSAITSGRLFSYNEQFF. The DNA for the CDR3 is TGCAGTGCCATAACTAGCGGGAGGCTTTTCTCCTACAATGAGCAGTTCTTC.

This chain links TRBV5-1 with TRBJ2-7; 7 bases line up with TRBD1. Trimming removed 4 bases from V and 2 bases from J; junction bases left unmatched: 6. This CDR3 spans 14 amino acids. Germline lookup yields CDR1 SGHRS and CDR2 YFSETQ. The CDR3 spells CASSVTGKTYEQYF. DNA for the CDR3: TGCGCCAGCAGCGTGACAGGGAAAACCTACGAGCAGTACTTC.

The rearrangement uses TRBV6-2 or TRBV6-3 and TRBJ2-4; the D is unclear. The CDR3 runs 14 residues. V was shortened by 2 bases and J by 9 bases, with 14 bases between the two germline ends. Germline-derived CDR1 and CDR2 are MNHEY and SVGEGT. The CDR3 loop is CASSYGARNAIQYF. The CDR3 coding sequence is TGTGCCAGCAGTTACGGAGCTCGAAATGCCATTCAGTACTTC.

This sequence joins TRBV19 and TRBJ2-3, with a weak D call TRBD1 (5 bases). CDR3 length equals 13 residues. Looked up from germline, CDR1 is LNHDA and CDR2 is SQIVND (reference sequence). Trimming cost V 6 bases and J 1 base, with 8 bases left between them. The CDR3 loop is CASRQAGTDTQYF. The CDR3 DNA is TGTGCCAGTAGACAGGCCGGCACAGATACGCAGTATTTT.

This sequence joins TRBV20-1 and TRBJ2-3, with 8 bases lining up with TRBD2. The CDR3 runs to 14 residues. Unmatched junction bases numbered 3, after V lost 3 bases and J lost 1 base. Germline lookup yields CDR1 DFQATT and CDR2 SNEGSKA (reference sequence). The CDR3 loop is CSARASGRTDTQYF. DNA of the CDR3: TGCAGTGCTAGGGCTAGCGGGCGCACAGATACGCAGTATTTT.

The genes are TRBV7-2 and TRBJ2-1; no firm D call. Germline V gene sequence: CDR1 SGHTA, CDR2 FQGNSA. This CDR3 contains 12 residues. V was pared by 2 bases and J by 9 bases, with 8 bases between. CDR3 in amino acids: CASSLNPGEQFF. The DNA of the CDR3 is TGTGCCAGCAGCTTAAACCCCGGTGAGCAGTTCTTC.

This clonotype was seen repeatedly, ten times or more. The rearrangement links TRBV5-5 to TRBJ2-1; D remains unclear. This CDR3 has 13 residues. Trimming left V 6 bases short and J 8 bases short, with 15 bases between. The germline V gene encodes CDR1 SGHKS and CDR2 YYEKEE (reference sequence). CDR3 sequence (DNA): TGTGCCAGCATCCGGAGAAATGGGGATGAGCAGTTCTTC. Translating gives CASIRRNGDEQFF.

This clonotype was seen once. This sequence may be a read error, since a much larger clone differs from it by one base. V and J are TRBV5-6 and TRBJ1-4; no clear D gene. V dropped 4 bases and J dropped 7 bases, with 11 bases sitting between them. The CDR3 runs 13 residues. CDR1 is SGHDT, CDR2 YYEEEE, per germline. The CDR3 reads CASSGSNSEKLFF. The CDR3 DNA is TGTGCCAGCAGCGGGAGTAACAGTGAAAAACTGTTTTTT.

This chain joins TRBV4-1 and TRBJ2-3; D is tentatively TRBD1 or TRBD2 (5 bases each). The CDR3 totals 16 residues. From germline, CDR1 is MGHRA and CDR2 YSYEKL. V was clipped by 5 bases and J by 2 bases, with 17 bases between them. The CDR3 protein is CASSFGALLDTDTQYF. The CDR3 nucleotides read TGCGCCAGCAGCTTCGGGGCTTTACTAGACACAGATACGCAGTATTTT.

This clonotype appeared a few times. The chain uses TRBV10-3 and TRBJ1-2; 12 bases align to TRBD1. Trimming removed 7 bases from V and 6 bases from J; junction bases left unmatched: 12. Germline V gives CDR1 ENHRY, CDR2 SYGVKD. The length of the CDR3 is 16 residues. The CDR3 here is CAITASGTGGAHGYTF. For the CDR3, the DNA is TGTGCCATCACAGCCTCAGGGACAGGGGGCGCGCATGGCTACACCTTC.

V gene TRBV5-1 combines with J gene TRBJ2-1, with 7 bases that match TRBD1. In germline, CDR1 is SGHRS, CDR2 YFSETQ. V lost 4 bases and J lost 4; bases outside the gene matches: 8. The CDR3 has 15 amino acids. CDR3 protein: CASSIRQGSYNEQFF. As DNA, the CDR3 is TGCGCCAGCAGCATTAGACAGGGTTCTTACAATGAGCAGTTCTTC.

This clonotype was recorded a few times. This sequence joins TRBV29-1 and TRBJ2-6; either TRBD1 or TRBD2 may supply D (5 bases each). Trimming took 4 bases from V and 1 from J, leaving 8 bases between them. Germline lookup yields CDR1 SQVTM and CDR2 ANQGSEA. The CDR3 has 14 amino acids. For the CDR3, the DNA is TGCAGCGTTGGGGACCCTTCTGGGGCCAACGTCCTGACTTTC. It translates to CSVGDPSGANVLTF.

The chain couples TRBV12-3 or TRBV12-4 to TRBJ1-2, with 9 bases aligning to TRBD1. This CDR3 contains 14 residues. Trimming at V came to 4 bases and at J to 3 bases, leaving 3 bases not matched to a gene. The DNA of the CDR3 is TGTGCCAGCAGTTCCGGGACAGGGCACTATGGCTACACCTTC. It encodes CASSSGTGHYGYTF.

The chain couples TRBV7-2 to TRBJ2-2; D not certain. With 5 bases removed from V and 2 bases from J, the gap between germline ends came to 12 bases. The V gene's germline CDR1 is SGHTA and CDR2 FQGNSA. This CDR3 has 15 residues. CDR3 bases: TGTGCCAGCAGCCCGGTGGCGGAAAACACCGGGGAGCTGTTTTTT. Translated, it gives CASSPVAENTGELFF.

There are many counts of this clonotype. V and J are TRBV5-1 and TRBJ2-7, with a possible D match to TRBD1 (5 bases). The V end lost 2 bases, the J end lost 3 bases, and 15 bases lay between the germline ends. The CDR3 loop spans 15 amino acids. Germline lookup yields CDR1 SGHRS and CDR2 YFSETQ. The CDR3 bases are TGCGCCAGCAGCTTCACGACTTCAGGGTACTACGAGCAGTACTTC. As protein: CASSFTTSGYYEQYF. Full variable domain (remainder filled in from reference TRBV5-1 and TRBJ2-7): KAGVTQTPRYLIKTRGQQVTLSCSPISGHRSVSWYQQTPGQGLQFLFEYFSETQRNKGNFPGRFSGRQFSNSRSEMNVSTLELGDSALYLCASSFTTSGYYEQYFGPGTRLTVT.

In this sample, this clonotype turned up a few times. The chain links TRBV9 to TRBJ2-1; D not resolved. CDR3 size: 14 residues. Germline V CDR1 and CDR2: SGDLS, YYNGEE. V was clipped by 0 bases and J by 4 bases, with 8 bases between them. The CDR3 DNA sequence: TGTGCCAGCAGCGTAGATGTAGAGTACAATGAGCAGTTCTTC. This translates into CASSVDVEYNEQFF.

This clonotype turned up a few times. V usage is TRBV30 and J usage is TRBJ2-1, with D maybe TRBD1 (6 bases). The CDR3 loop spans 15 amino acids. Germline V gene lookup returns CDR1 GTSNPN and CDR2 SVGIG (reference sequence). Trimming cost V 0 bases and J 14 bases, with 23 bases left between them. The CDR3 sequence is CAWSVRFAGQGLEFF. Here the CDR3 DNA reads TGTGCCTGGAGTGTAAGGTTCGCTGGGCAGGGGTTGGAGTTCTTC.

This clonotype was detected a few times. The V gene is TRBV6-5, the J gene TRBJ2-5, with 11 bases fitting TRBD2. CDR1 MNHEY and CDR2 SVGAGI come from the germline V gene. The length of the CDR3 is 16 residues. J lost 5 bases, V lost 3 bases, and 8 bases had no gene match. The CDR3 here is CASSYLAGGPFETQYF. The CDR3 nucleotides are TGTGCCAGCAGTTATTTAGCGGGAGGGCCATTTGAGACCCAGTACTTC.

In its sample, this clonotype was seen a few times. The rearrangement joins TRBV25-1 to TRBJ2-1; no reliable D call. V lost 5 bases to trimming and J lost 10 bases, with 9 bases between them. The CDR3 consists of 11 residues. Germline V gene sequence: CDR1 MGHDK, CDR2 SYGVNS. CDR3 coding DNA: TGTGCCAGCAGTCTACAGTCCGAGCAGTTCTTC. Its protein is CASSLQSEQFF.

In this sample, this clonotype turned up many times. The chain carries TRBV6-4 and TRBJ2-1; D is ambiguous. CDR3 length equals 13 residues. The V gene's germline CDR1 is MRHNA and CDR2 SNTAGT. Trimming removed 0 bases from V and 9 bases from J, with 9 bases in between. The CDR3 region has the DNA TGTGCCAGCAGTGACTCGATGAGAGGTGAGCAGTTCTTC. It translates to CASSDSMRGEQFF.

In nucleotides, the CDR3 is TGTGCCAGCTCACCGCTCGGGACTAGCGGGAGAGTCACCTACAATGAGCAGTTCTTC. Its translation is CASSPLGTSGRVTYNEQFF. This chain joins TRBV18 and TRBJ2-1, with 14 bases that match TRBD2. From germline, CDR1 is KGHSH and CDR2 LQKENI. This CDR3 comprises 19 residues. V was pared by 3 bases and J by 2 bases, with 9 bases of the junction left unmatched.

This chain connects TRBV7-9 to TRBJ2-5, with 11 positions matching TRBD2. CDR3 length: 16 residues. Germline V CDR1 and CDR2: SEHNR, FQNEAQ (reference sequence). V trimming: 2 bases; J trimming: 2 bases; junction bases outside the gene matches: 4. The DNA of the CDR3 is TGTGCCAGCAGCTTAACTAGCGGGAGAAGTCAAGAGACCCAGTACTTC. As protein: CASSLTSGRSQETQYF.

About this clonotype: Since a much larger clone is just one base distant, this may be a read error. The chain recombines TRBV20-1 with TRBJ2-5; D tentatively fits TRBD1 or TRBD2 (5 bases each). Germline CDR1 is DFQATT and CDR2 is SNEGSKA (reference sequence). The CDR3 is made up of 14 amino acids. The CDR3 DNA is TGCAGTGCTAGAGATTCAAGGGGAGTAGAGACCAAGTACTTC. Protein product: CSARDSRGVETKYF.

This clonotype was picked up a small number of times. This chain uses TRBV12-3 or TRBV12-4 with TRBJ2-3; TRBD2 matches 16 bases. The CDR3 contains 18 residues. Trimming took 6 bases from V and 0 from J; bases not matched to a gene: 6. The CDR3 region is CASSTGLAGGPSTDTQYF. CDR3 nucleotide sequence: TGTGCCAGCAGCACGGGACTAGCGGGAGGGCCGAGCACAGATACGCAGTATTTT.

This chain connects TRBV7-2 to TRBJ2-1, with 9 bases fitting TRBD1. The V segment lost 0 bases and the J segment 4 bases; nucleotides outside the gene matches: 10. Looked up from germline, CDR1 is SGHTA and CDR2 is FQGNSA. This CDR3 has 18 amino acids. The CDR3 spells CASSLAPGTGMAYNEQFF. The CDR3 DNA follows: TGTGCCAGCAGCTTAGCACCCGGGACAGGGATGGCGTACAATGAGCAGTTCTTC.

This clonotype was recorded a few times. The chain combines TRBV6-1 with TRBJ1-4, with D possibly being TRBD1 (5 bases). Germline loops: CDR1 MNHNS, CDR2 SASEGT. The CDR3 is 14 residues long. Trimming took off 8 bases at V and 1 base at J, with 11 bases between the two ends. This chain's CDR3 is CASSWGRTNEKLFF. In DNA, the CDR3 is TGTGCCAGCTCATGGGGGAGAACTAATGAAAAACTGTTTTTT.

This clonotype was found a few times. The chain is built from TRBV6-6 and TRBJ1-5; no definite D call. The CDR3 spans 12 residues. Germline loops: CDR1 MNHNY, CDR2 SVGAGI (reference sequence). The V end was cut by 6 bases, the J end by 3 bases, with 6 bases between. CDR3: CASRIDNQPQHF. CDR3 bases: TGTGCCAGCAGGATAGACAATCAGCCCCAGCATTTT.

This clonotype was counted many times. The V gene is TRBV29-1, the J gene TRBJ2-1; D ambiguous. There are 13 residues in the CDR3. V shed 4 bases and J shed 10 bases, with 17 bases lying between them. Germline V gives CDR1 SQVTM, CDR2 ANQGSEA. In nucleotides, the CDR3 is TGCAGCGTTGTCTTGCCTTCCCCAAAGGAGCAGTTCTTC. Protein product: CSVVLPSPKEQFF.

The rearrangement uses TRBV30 and TRBJ2-3; D is uncertain. The germline CDR1 and CDR2 sequences are GTSNPN and SVGIG (reference sequence). Between the trimmed V and J ends, which lost 7 bases and 1 base, there was a span of 15 bases. The CDR3 length is 14 residues. The CDR3 DNA sequence: TGTGCCTTTCGGTCCGGCGGCCGCACAGATACGCAGTATTTT. It is translated as CAFRSGGRTDTQYF.